The 19 T cell receptor beta chains below come from one sample, sequenced in a study of T cell responses to AZD1222 COVID-19 vaccine (dated by TCRdb to the early 2020s). What the time point label conveys for this sample: about 28 days (+/-7) after the second vaccine dose. Libraries were built with the immunoSEQ multiplex PCR assay. What TCRdb holds here is the immuneACCESS table cut down to in-frame rearrangements. Part of the clones is not present; checked against another copy, under half of the missing clones reflect an unresolved V gene, and the others are unexplained. The sample data list 85,000 to 130,000 clones, and 90% of these were observed just once. The top ten clones comprise roughly 8% of the sample. The sample here was peripheral blood, taken 28 days after the second AZD1222 dose. These receptors were collected from an adult who received the AZD1222 COVID-19 vaccine.

This sequence joins TRBV6-5 and TRBJ2-5; 7 nucleotides align to TRBD2. Germline CDR1 reads MNHEY; CDR2 reads SVGAGI. V trimming: 5 bases; J trimming: 5 bases; junction bases outside the gene matches: 8. The CDR3 covers 14 residues. In DNA form, the CDR3 reads TGTGCCAGCAGTCGTTCAGGGCGGGGGGAGACCCAGTACTTC. Residues: CASSRSGRGETQYF.

The chain uses TRBV29-1 and TRBJ2-5; TRBD1 might be the D (5 bases). The V and J ends lost 2 bases and 1 base respectively, with 8 bases between them. In germline, CDR1 is SQVTM, CDR2 ANQGSEA. This CDR3 region has 13 residues. The CDR3 DNA is TGCAGCGTTGAACGACAGACCCAAGAGACCCAGTACTTC. Its translation is CSVERQTQETQYF.

This clone was recorded once. The J gene is TRBJ2-5, the V gene TRBV7-2; the D is unclear. Looked up from germline, CDR1 is SGHTA and CDR2 is FQGNSA. The CDR3 spans 13 residues. V lost 3 bases, J lost 3 bases, and 8 bases lay in between. DNA of the CDR3: TGTGCCAGCAGCTTCGGCCCGGAAGAGACCCAGTACTTC. Translation: CASSFGPEETQYF.

The chain links TRBV7-3 to TRBJ2-1; TRBD2 matches at 10 bases. CDR3 length: 17 residues. CDR1 and CDR2 from the germline V gene are SGHTA and FQGTGA. After removal of 2 bases from V and 4 bases from J, the junction contained 8 bases not matched to a gene. CDR3 DNA: TGTGCCAGCAGCTTACTACCTAGCGGGGGAAGATACAATGAGCAGTTCTTC. It specifies CASSLLPSGGRYNEQFF. Full variable domain (missing parts from reference TRBV7-3 and TRBJ2-1): GAGVSQTPSNKVTEKGKYVELRCDPISGHTALYWYRQSLGQGPEFLIYFQGTGAADDSGLPNDRFFAVRPEGSVSTLKIQRTERGDSAVYLCASSLLPSGGRYNEQFFGPGTRLTVL.

This clone was detected once. The rearrangement uses TRBV6-4 and TRBJ2-1; no firm D call. V shed 8 bases and J shed 5 bases, with 13 bases lying between them. This CDR3 is built from 13 residues. CDR1 and CDR2 (germline): MRHNA, SNTAGT. The CDR3 nucleotides read TGTGCCAGCGCGGCTACTTACAACAATGAGCAGTTCTTC. It translates to CASAATYNNEQFF.

This chain links TRBV19 with TRBJ1-1, with TRBD1 matching 7 bases. J gave up 3 bases and V 4 bases, and 8 bases lay outside the gene matches. The length of the CDR3 is 15 residues. From germline, CDR1 is LNHDA and CDR2 SQIVND (reference sequence). The CDR3 nucleotides read TGTGCCAGTAGTACCCAGGGGGTGGAGGACACTGAAGCTTTCTTT. It is translated as CASSTQGVEDTEAFF.

The chain recombines TRBV5-1 with TRBJ2-7, with 8 bases identical to TRBD1. The J segment lost 7 bases and the V segment lost 1 base, leaving 7 bases of the junction unmatched. The CDR3 contains 14 residues. Germline V CDR1 and CDR2: SGHRS, YFSETQ. The CDR3 DNA sequence: TGCGCCAGCAGCTTGACAGGGGGTACGCGGGAGCAGTACTTC. It encodes CASSLTGGTREQYF.

The chain has TRBV12-3 or TRBV12-4 and TRBJ1-6; D is uncertain. CDR3 length: 12 residues. Deletions cut 6 bases from V and 12 bases from J, with 12 bases between. CDR3 region: CASSPLGRPLHF. The CDR3, as DNA: TGTGCCAGCAGCCCTTTAGGTCGACCCCTCCACTTT.

In regard to this clone: The junction departs from the called germline gene at one end, perhaps through a read error. The chain couples TRBV7-7 to TRBJ2-1; 11 bases are a match to TRBD1. The CDR3 has 14 amino acids. The V gene's germline CDR1 is SSHAT and CDR2 FNYEAQ (reference sequence). This CDR3 reads CASSFGTGGNEQFF. Here the CDR3 DNA reads TGTGCTAGCAGCTTCGGGACAGGGGGCAATGAGCAGTTCTTC.

This chain uses TRBV18 with TRBJ2-7; no clear D. The CDR3 totals 11 residues. V lost 5 bases and J lost 3, with 5 bases in between. From germline, CDR1 is KGHSH and CDR2 LQKENI. As DNA, the CDR3 is TGTGCCAGCTCAATGGGCTACGAGCAGTACTTC. Translating gives CASSMGYEQYF.

This clone showed up just a few times. The V gene is TRBV3-1 (or the pseudogene TRBV3-2), the J gene TRBJ1-1, with D possibly being TRBD1 (5 bases). The CDR3 loop spans 13 amino acids. CDR1 is LGHDT and CDR2 is YNNKEL in the germline V gene (reference sequence). The V gene lost 6 bases and the J gene lost 3 bases, with 11 bases spanning the gap. The CDR3 DNA follows: TGTGCCAGCAGACCTTGGGGGGACACTGAAGCTTTCTTT. Protein product: CASRPWGDTEAFF.

V is TRBV5-6 and J is TRBJ1-2, with D maybe TRBD1 (5 bases). V shed 4 bases and J shed 0 bases, with 13 bases lying between them. The length of the CDR3 is 15 residues. Germline values: CDR1 SGHDT, CDR2 YYEEEE. CDR3 residues: CASSLRQLTNYGYTF. The CDR3 DNA sequence: TGTGCCAGCAGCCTCAGACAGCTTACTAACTATGGCTACACCTTC.

The genes are TRBV29-1 and TRBJ2-3, with TRBD1 identical over 8 bases. In germline, CDR1 is SQVTM, CDR2 ANQGSEA. The CDR3 runs to 13 residues. The V segment lost 6 bases and the J segment 3 bases; nucleotides outside the gene matches: 5. The CDR3 here is CSVRGHFTDTQYF. CDR3 DNA sequence: TGCAGCGTCAGGGGGCACTTTACAGATACGCAGTATTTT.

This rearrangement joins TRBV19 to TRBJ2-7; 8 nucleotides match TRBD1. The junction had 10 bases not matched to a gene; V was cut back by 6 bases and J by 3 bases. This CDR3 contains 15 residues. Germline loops: CDR1 LNHDA, CDR2 SQIVND (reference sequence). Here the CDR3 DNA reads TGTGCCAGTAGCAGTACCGGGACAGGATACTACGAGCAGTACTTC. It encodes CASSSTGTGYYEQYF.

CDR3 amino acids: CASSFGRVSGYGYTF. Written as DNA, the CDR3 is TGTGCCAGCAGCTTTGGCAGGGTCTCAGGCTATGGCTACACCTTC. The chain is built from TRBV7-2 and TRBJ1-2; D may be TRBD1 (5 bases). This CDR3 has 15 residues. Germline CDR1 SGHTA, CDR2 FQGNSA. V gave up 3 bases and J gave up 4 bases, with 15 bases separating them.

This clone was counted only a few times. The genes are TRBV5-5 and TRBJ1-3, with a weak D call TRBD1 (6 bases). This CDR3 is 16 amino acids long. Germline V gene data show CDR1 as SGHKS and CDR2 as YYEKEE (reference sequence). The ends were cut back, 1 base at V and 0 bases at J, with 11 bases in the middle. The CDR3 sequence is CASSLPGQTSGNTIYF. The CDR3 region has the DNA TGTGCCAGCAGCTTGCCGGGACAAACCTCTGGAAACACCATATATTTT.

The V call is TRBV27, the J call TRBJ2-7, with D perhaps TRBD1 or TRBD2 (6 bases each). The CDR3 runs to 12 residues. The V and J ends lost 3 bases and 5 bases respectively, with 8 bases between them. Germline V gene lookup returns CDR1 MNHEY and CDR2 SMNVEV (reference sequence). CDR3 residues: CASSFRGDEQYF. DNA of the CDR3: TGTGCCAGCAGTTTTAGGGGGGACGAGCAGTACTTC.

This rearrangement joins TRBV4-1 to TRBJ1-4, with 10 nucleotides matching TRBD1. With 1 base clipped from V and 10 bases from J, the junction kept 0 bases outside the gene matches. This CDR3 spans 13 amino acids. In germline, CDR1 is MGHRA, CDR2 YSYEKL. The CDR3 spells CASSQGDRGKLFF. As DNA, the CDR3 is TGCGCCAGCAGCCAAGGGGACAGGGGAAAACTGTTTTTT.

The chain links TRBV29-1 to TRBJ1-1; tentatively, D is TRBD1 (5 bases). Germline loops: CDR1 SQVTM, CDR2 ANQGSEA. Trimming shortened V by 6 bases and J by 2 bases, and 13 bases separated the two germline ends. The length of the CDR3 is 13 residues. CDR3 bases: TGCAGCGTACACCGTGGGGGTAACACTGAAGCTTTCTTT. Translated: CSVHRGGNTEAFF.